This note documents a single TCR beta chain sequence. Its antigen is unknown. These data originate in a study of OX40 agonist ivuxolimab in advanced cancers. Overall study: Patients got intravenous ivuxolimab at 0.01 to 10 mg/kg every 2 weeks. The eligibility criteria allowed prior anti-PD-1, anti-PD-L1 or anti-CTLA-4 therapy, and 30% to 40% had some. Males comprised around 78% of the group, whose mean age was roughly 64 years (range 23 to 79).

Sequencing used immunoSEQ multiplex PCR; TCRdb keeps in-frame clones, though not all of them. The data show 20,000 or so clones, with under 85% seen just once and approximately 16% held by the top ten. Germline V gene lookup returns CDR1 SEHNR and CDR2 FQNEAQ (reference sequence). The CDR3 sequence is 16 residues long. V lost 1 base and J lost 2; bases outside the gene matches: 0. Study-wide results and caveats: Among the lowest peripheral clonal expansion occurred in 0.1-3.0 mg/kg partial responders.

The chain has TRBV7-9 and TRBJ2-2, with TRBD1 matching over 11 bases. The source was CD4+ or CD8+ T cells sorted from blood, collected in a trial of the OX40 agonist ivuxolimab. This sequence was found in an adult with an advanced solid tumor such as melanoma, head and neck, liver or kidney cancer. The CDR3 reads CASSLGTGGNTGELFF. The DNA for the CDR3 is TGTGCCAGCAGCTTAGGGACAGGGGGCAACACCGGGGAGCTGTTTTTT.